Following are 15 T cell receptor beta chains from one sample sequenced in a study of shared clonotypes between healthy human individuals. Positively selected for CCR7, the CD45RO-negative cells used as naive CD8 cells excluded terminally differentiated effector memory CD45RA+ cells. Profiling relied on immunoSEQ multiplex PCR, and the TCRdb table lists in-frame clones only, not all of them. The sample records just over 2,000,000 clones, over 85% being singletons. The sequencing sample was made of naive CD8+ T cells sorted from blood. These receptors were taken from a man between 18 and 29 years old in good health.

Regarding this clone: The same CDR3 also results from other DNA sequences found in this sample. This rearrangement joins TRBV7-9 to TRBJ1-1; 7 nucleotides agree with TRBD1. V lost 1 base to trimming and J lost 4 bases; unmatched junction nucleotides: 3. Germline CDR1 reads SEHNR; CDR2 reads FQNEAQ (reference sequence). This CDR3 region has 14 residues. The CDR3 DNA reads as TGTGCCAGCAGCTTAGGGAGGGGGCTCACTGAAGCTTTCTTT. This encodes CASSLGRGLTEAFF.

The chain combines TRBV11-1 with TRBJ2-2; TRBD1 matches at 7 bases. This CDR3 region has 15 residues. Unmatched junction bases numbered 8, after V lost 5 bases and J lost 5 bases. Germline assignment: CDR1 SGHAT and CDR2 FQDESV (reference sequence). CDR3 sequence (DNA): TGTGCCAGCAGCAGCAGACAGGGCGAGACCGGGGAGCTGTTTTTT. Its translation is CASSSRQGETGELFF. Combining the CDR3 with reference TRBV11-1 and TRBJ2-2 gives the whole variable domain EAEVAQSPRYKITEKSQAVAFWCDPISGHATLYWYRQILGQGPELLVQFQDESVVDDSQLPKDRFSAERLKGVDSTLKIQPAELGDSAMYLCASSSRQGETGELFFGEGSRLTVL.

The chain combines TRBV5-1 with TRBJ2-5; D is possibly TRBD1 (6 bases). This CDR3 has 14 residues. Germline V CDR1 and CDR2: SGHRS, YFSETQ. Between the trimmed V and J ends, which lost 3 bases and 5 bases, there was a span of 14 bases. CDR3 residues: CASSYLGGIETQYF. CDR3 nucleotides: TGCGCCAGCAGCTACCTAGGGGGAATCGAGACCCAGTACTTC.

The chain couples TRBV4-3 to TRBJ1-6, with D perhaps matching TRBD1 (5 bases). This CDR3 comprises 14 residues. V gave up 1 base and J gave up 6 bases, with 7 bases separating them. Germline V gene data show CDR1 as LGHNA and CDR2 as YSLEER. As DNA, the CDR3 is TGCGCCAGCAGCCAAGTCAGGGCTAATTCACCCCTCCACTTT. As protein: CASSQVRANSPLHF.

The genes are TRBV13 and TRBJ2-1, with 8 bases fitting TRBD2. CDR3 length: 15 amino acids. Unmatched junction bases numbered 8, after V lost 5 bases and J lost 5 bases. The germline gives CDR1 PRHDT, CDR2 FYEKMQ (reference sequence). The CDR3 sequence is CASSPRTSIHNEQFF. DNA for the CDR3: TGTGCCAGCAGCCCCCGGACTAGCATCCACAATGAGCAGTTCTTC.

In the case of this clone: This sample also contains other DNA sequences that code for the same CDR3. The J gene is TRBJ2-2, the V gene TRBV7-9, with D hard to call. Germline-derived CDR1 and CDR2 are SEHNR and FQNEAQ (reference sequence). Trimming stripped 3 bases from V and 3 bases from J, with 2 bases between. The CDR3 loop spans 12 amino acids. CDR3 in amino acids: CASSFYTGELFF. In nucleotides, the CDR3 is TGTGCCAGCAGCTTTTACACCGGGGAGCTGTTTTTT. Full variable domain (rest looked up from reference TRBV7-9 and TRBJ2-2): DTGVSQNPRHKITKRGQNVTFRCDPISEHNRLYWYRQTLGQGPEFLTYFQNEAQLEKSRLLSDRFSAERPKGSFSTLEIQRTEQGDSAMYLCASSFYTGELFFGEGSRLTVL.

This clone was observed a single time. The chain combines TRBV6-1 with TRBJ2-3; 9 nucleotides align to TRBD2. The V gene's germline CDR1 is MNHNS and CDR2 SASEGT. V gave up 4 bases and J gave up 3 bases; unmatched junction bases: 14. The length of the CDR3 is 18 residues. In nucleotides, the CDR3 is TGTGCCAGCAGTGTTTTCCTAGCGGGGTTTGGGGAGACAGATACGCAGTATTTT. It specifies CASSVFLAGFGETDTQYF.

The chain combines TRBV30 with TRBJ1-1, with 9 bases identical to TRBD1. The CDR3 sequence is 13 residues long. Germline lookup yields CDR1 GTSNPN and CDR2 SVGIG (reference sequence). V gave up 3 bases and J gave up 5 bases; unmatched junction bases: 4. CDR3 residues: CAWRGQGTTEAFF. The CDR3 bases are TGTGCCTGGAGGGGACAGGGAACGACTGAAGCTTTCTTT.

The CDR3 DNA reads as TGTGCCAGCAGTCCTGGGATCATAGGCCCCAATGAGCAGTTCTTC. Its translation is CASSPGIIGPNEQFF. The chain joins TRBV27 to TRBJ2-1; D remains unclear. The V end lost 5 bases, the J end lost 6 bases, and 17 bases lay between the germline ends. Germline CDR1 reads MNHEY; CDR2 reads SMNVEV (reference sequence). The CDR3 extends over 15 amino acids.

The V call is TRBV9, the J call TRBJ2-7; the match to TRBD1 covers 10 bases. The V and J ends lost 0 bases and 5 bases, in that order; junction bases with no gene match: 8. The CDR3 covers 16 residues. Germline V gene sequence: CDR1 SGDLS, CDR2 YYNGEE. CDR3: CASSVAVGTGDHEQYF. The CDR3 nucleotides read TGTGCCAGCAGCGTAGCTGTCGGGACAGGGGATCACGAGCAGTACTTC.

As to this clone: The sample contains more than one DNA sequence encoding this CDR3. The gene calls are TRBV6-5 and TRBJ2-7, with D perhaps matching TRBD1 (6 bases). CDR1 and CDR2 (germline): MNHEY, SVGAGI. V was cut by 5 bases and J by 4 bases, with 9 bases left in between. The CDR3 is 12 amino acids. The CDR3 spells CASSTQGYEQYF. For the CDR3, the DNA is TGTGCCAGCAGTACTCAGGGGTACGAGCAGTACTTC.

This chain joins TRBV4-3 and TRBJ2-7; TRBD2 matches at 11 bases. The junction had 6 bases not matched to a gene; V was cut back by 1 base and J by 4 bases. The CDR3 runs to 16 residues. CDR1 is LGHNA, CDR2 YSLEER, per germline. The CDR3 here is CASSQGLAGSPYEQYF. For the CDR3, the DNA is TGCGCCAGCAGCCAAGGACTAGCGGGATCACCTTACGAGCAGTACTTC.

This sequence joins TRBV6-5 and TRBJ2-5, with 11 bases aligning to TRBD1. The CDR3 consists of 13 residues. CDR1 and CDR2 from the germline V gene are MNHEY and SVGAGI. The V segment lost 5 bases and the J segment 5 bases; nucleotides outside the gene matches: 1. The CDR3: CASSGDRGETQYF. CDR3 nucleotide sequence: TGTGCCAGCAGTGGGGACAGGGGGGAGACCCAGTACTTC.

This clone was seen only once. The chain is built from TRBV27 and TRBJ2-2, with no clear D. V was cut by 5 bases and J by 4 bases, with 11 bases left in between. The CDR3 loop spans 14 amino acids. Germline lookup yields CDR1 MNHEY and CDR2 SMNVEV (reference sequence). As DNA, the CDR3 is TGTGCCAGCAGTACCGGGCCTGGCACCGGGGAGCTGTTTTTT. This encodes CASSTGPGTGELFF.

The rearrangement joins TRBV2 to TRBJ1-1; TRBD1 matches at 8 bases. J lost 5 bases, V lost 6 bases, and 8 bases had no gene match. This CDR3 is 14 amino acids long. The germline V gene encodes CDR1 SNHLY and CDR2 FYNNEI. CDR3 sequence reads: CASRSTGGRTEAFF. The CDR3 region has the DNA TGTGCCAGCAGATCAACAGGGGGGCGAACTGAAGCTTTCTTT.